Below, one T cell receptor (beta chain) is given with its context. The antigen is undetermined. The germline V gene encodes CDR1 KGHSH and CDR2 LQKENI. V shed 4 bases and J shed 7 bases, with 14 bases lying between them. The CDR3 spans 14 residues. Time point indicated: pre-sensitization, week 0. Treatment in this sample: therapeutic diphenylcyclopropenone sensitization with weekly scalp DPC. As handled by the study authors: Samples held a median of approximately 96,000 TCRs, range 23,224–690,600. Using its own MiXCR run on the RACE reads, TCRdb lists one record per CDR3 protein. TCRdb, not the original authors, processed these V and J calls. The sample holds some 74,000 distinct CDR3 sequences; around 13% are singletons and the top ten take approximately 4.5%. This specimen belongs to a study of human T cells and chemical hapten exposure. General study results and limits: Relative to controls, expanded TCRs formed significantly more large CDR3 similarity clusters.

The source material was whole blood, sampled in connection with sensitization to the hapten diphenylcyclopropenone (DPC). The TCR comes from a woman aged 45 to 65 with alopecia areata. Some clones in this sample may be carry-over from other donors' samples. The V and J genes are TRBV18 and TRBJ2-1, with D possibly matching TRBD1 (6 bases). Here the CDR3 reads CASSLKTGRNEQFF. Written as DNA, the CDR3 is TGTGCCAGCTCACTAAAGACAGGACGTAATGAGCAGTTCTTC.